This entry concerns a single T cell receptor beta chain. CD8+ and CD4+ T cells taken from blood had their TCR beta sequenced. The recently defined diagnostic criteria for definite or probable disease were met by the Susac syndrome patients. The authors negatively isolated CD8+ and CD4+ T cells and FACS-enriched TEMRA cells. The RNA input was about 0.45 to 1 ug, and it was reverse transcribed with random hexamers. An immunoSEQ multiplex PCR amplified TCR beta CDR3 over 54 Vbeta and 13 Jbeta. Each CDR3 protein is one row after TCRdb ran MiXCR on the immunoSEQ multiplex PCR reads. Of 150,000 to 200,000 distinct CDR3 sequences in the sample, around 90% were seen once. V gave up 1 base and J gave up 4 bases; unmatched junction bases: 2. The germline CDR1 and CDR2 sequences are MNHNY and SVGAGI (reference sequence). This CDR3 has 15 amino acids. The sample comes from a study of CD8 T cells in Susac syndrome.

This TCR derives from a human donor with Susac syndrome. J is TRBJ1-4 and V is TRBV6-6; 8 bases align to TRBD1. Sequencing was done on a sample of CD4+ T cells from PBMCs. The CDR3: CASSYWTGLNEKLFF. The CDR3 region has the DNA TGTGCCAGCAGTTACTGGACAGGGCTTAATGAAAAACTGTTTTTT.